Presented here are 30 T cell receptor beta chains from one specimen sequenced in a study of T cells of healthy individuals. Via MiXCR, TCRdb re-called the 5' RACE reads, giving one row per CDR3 protein. The table has 53,000 or so distinct CDR3 sequences, under 15% seen once. The origin of the receptors is a human donor in good health.

This clonotype was seen a handful of times. This chain connects TRBV20-1 to TRBJ1-3, with 7 bases aligning to TRBD1. After removal of 0 bases from V and 4 bases from J, the junction contained 9 bases not matched to a gene. Per germline, CDR1 DFQATT and CDR2 SNEGSKA (reference sequence). This CDR3 comprises 16 residues. The CDR3 nucleotides are TGCAGTGCTAGAGATCGTAAGGGGGCGGCAGGAAACACCATATATTTT. Translating gives CSARDRKGAAGNTIYF.

The J gene is TRBJ1-6, the V gene TRBV6-5, with D unresolved. CDR1 is MNHEY, CDR2 SVGAGI, per germline. The CDR3 runs to 13 residues. V gave up 3 bases and J gave up 5 bases, with 5 bases separating them. The CDR3 bases are TGTGCCAGCAGTTATGTGGATAATTCACCCCTCCACTTT. Translating gives CASSYVDNSPLHF.

Points on this clonotype: This may arise from a read error, as a much more abundant clone is one base away. The V gene is TRBV12-3 or TRBV12-4, the J gene TRBJ1-1, with D uncertain. The CDR3 extends over 14 amino acids. CDR3 loop: CASSRRTEETETFF. The CDR3 DNA follows: TGTGCCAGCAGTAGGAGGACTGAGGAAACTGAAACTTTCTTT.

This chain joins TRBV4-1 and TRBJ2-7; weak D call: TRBD2 (6 bases). Deletions cut 3 bases from V and 0 bases from J, with 9 bases between. CDR3 size: 14 residues. The germline V gene encodes CDR1 MGHRA and CDR2 YSYEKL. The CDR3, as DNA: TGCGCCAGCAGCCAGGGGAGGAGCTCCTACGAGCAGTACTTC. Translating gives CASSQGRSSYEQYF.

The table lists this clonotype with many counts. The gene calls are TRBV6-5 and TRBJ2-7; D might be TRBD1 (5 bases). Germline V gene sequence: CDR1 MNHEY, CDR2 SVGAGI. Trimming pared 2 bases from V and 0 bases from J, leaving 8 bases between. The CDR3 is 14 amino acids. The CDR3 sequence: CASSYLDSSYEQYF. The CDR3, as DNA: TGTGCCAGCAGTTACCTCGACAGCTCCTACGAGCAGTACTTC.

In this sample, this clonotype turned up many times. This chain joins TRBV11-3 and TRBJ2-1, with 16 bases aligning to TRBD2. Trimming at V came to 6 bases and at J to 8 bases, leaving 10 bases not matched to a gene. This CDR3 has 17 amino acids. The germline V gene encodes CDR1 SGHNT and CDR2 YENEEA. The CDR3 reads CASSTTGLAGGPYEQFF. Written as DNA, the CDR3 is TGTGCCAGCAGTACCACGGGACTAGCGGGGGGGCCGTATGAGCAGTTCTTC.

CDR3 sequence reads: CATSVPGMPTGELFF. CDR3 bases: TGTGCCACCAGTGTACCTGGGATGCCGACCGGGGAGCTGTTTTTT. V usage is TRBV24-1 and J usage is TRBJ2-2; D not resolved. The V end was cut by 5 bases, the J end by 5 bases, with 14 bases between. The germline V gene encodes CDR1 KGHDR and CDR2 SFDVKD. The CDR3 covers 15 residues.

V is TRBV7-7 and J is TRBJ1-3; D is ambiguous. V shed 3 bases and J shed 0 bases, with 12 bases lying between them. This CDR3 comprises 16 residues. Germline V gene lookup returns CDR1 SSHAT and CDR2 FNYEAQ (reference sequence). The CDR3 region has the DNA TGTGCCAGCAGCTTCGGACCTTCTAGCTCTGGAAACACCATATATTTT. Translation: CASSFGPSSSGNTIYF.

This clonotype was observed at least ten times. The chain has TRBV10-3 and TRBJ2-5; 8 bases align to TRBD2. V was clipped by 3 bases and J by 5 bases; unmatched bases: 5. The CDR3 is 14 residues long. Germline V gives CDR1 ENHRY, CDR2 SYGVKD. The CDR3: CAISDGAGGETQYF. CDR3 in DNA: TGTGCCATCAGTGACGGGGCGGGAGGTGAGACCCAGTACTTC.

The CDR3 nucleotides read TGTGCCACCAGCAAGGGGACAGCCCAAGAGACCCAGTACTTC. Protein: CATSKGTAQETQYF. The V call is TRBV24-1, the J call TRBJ2-5, with 7 bases that match TRBD1. V lost 7 bases to trimming and J lost 1 base; unmatched junction nucleotides: 5. Germline assignment: CDR1 KGHDR and CDR2 SFDVKD. CDR3 length equals 14 residues.

This clonotype was picked up many times. The V gene is TRBV6-2 or TRBV6-3, the J gene TRBJ2-3; tentatively, D is TRBD1 (5 bases). CDR1 and CDR2 (germline): MNHEY, SVGEGT. Trimming took 6 bases from V and 2 from J, leaving 12 bases between them. The CDR3 sequence is 14 residues long. CDR3 region: CASSDSQNTDTQYF. CDR3 bases: TGTGCCAGCAGCGACAGTCAGAACACAGATACGCAGTATTTT.

The chain is built from TRBV5-1 and TRBJ1-2; weak D call: TRBD1 (5 bases). V was shortened by 0 bases and J by 8 bases, with 11 bases between the two germline ends. There are 13 residues in the CDR3. Germline V lookup: CDR1 SGHRS, CDR2 YFSETQ. The CDR3 nucleotides are TGCGCCAGCAGCTTGGGCTCCAGGGAAGGCTACACCTTC. Amino acids: CASSLGSREGYTF.

This clonotype was counted at least ten times. The rearrangement joins TRBV6-1 to TRBJ2-5, with a possible D match to TRBD2 (6 bases). This CDR3 has 15 residues. Trimming removed 7 bases at V and 7 bases at J, with 22 bases between. The germline V gene encodes CDR1 MNHNS and CDR2 SASEGT. In nucleotides, the CDR3 is TGTGCCAGCACCTCCCCCGGAGGGAGTGGAGTGACCCAGTACTTC. This sequence encodes CASTSPGGSGVTQYF.

This clonotype was observed a few times. The genes are TRBV6-1 and TRBJ2-7; D may be TRBD1 (7 bases). This CDR3 has 15 residues. The V gene's germline CDR1 is MNHNS and CDR2 SASEGT. V was shortened by 2 bases and J by 4 bases, with 15 bases between the two germline ends. The chain's CDR3 is CASSESAQGGYEQYF. The CDR3 DNA follows: TGTGCCAGCAGTGAATCAGCCCAGGGGGGTTACGAGCAGTACTTC.

This clonotype appeared a few times. The chain joins TRBV20-1 to TRBJ2-5; 14 positions match TRBD2. CDR3 size: 15 residues. The germline V gene encodes CDR1 DFQATT and CDR2 SNEGSKA (reference sequence). The junction had 10 bases not matched to a gene; V was cut back by 8 bases and J by 5 bases. Here the CDR3 reads CSTPGLAGVGETQYF. The CDR3 region has the DNA TGCAGTACCCCGGGACTAGCGGGAGTCGGTGAGACCCAGTACTTC.

This chain uses TRBV7-9 with TRBJ1-1, with a tentative D call TRBD1 (5 bases). This CDR3 is 13 amino acids long. V was pared by 5 bases and J by 7 bases, with 14 bases between. Germline V gene data show CDR1 as SEHNR and CDR2 as FQNEAQ (reference sequence). The CDR3 here is CASSPSVGLEAFF. The CDR3 DNA follows: TGTGCCAGCAGCCCTAGCGTGGGGCTTGAAGCTTTCTTT. Full variable domain (rest looked up from reference TRBV7-9 and TRBJ1-1): DTGVSQNPRHKITKRGQNVTFRCDPISEHNRLYWYRQTLGQGPEFLTYFQNEAQLEKSRLLSDRFSAERPKGSFSTLEIQRTEQGDSAMYLCASSPSVGLEAFFGQGTRLTVV.

This clonotype was seen repeatedly, ten times or more. This chain connects TRBV4-3 to TRBJ2-5, with D possibly being TRBD2 (6 bases). From germline, CDR1 is LGHNA and CDR2 YSLEER. V dropped 0 bases and J dropped 2 bases, with 7 bases sitting between them. The CDR3 contains 14 residues. The chain's CDR3 is CASSQEEGQETQYF. The CDR3 DNA follows: TGCGCCAGCAGCCAAGAGGAGGGTCAAGAGACCCAGTACTTC.

The chain links TRBV27 to TRBJ1-6; D not resolved. Trimming stripped 6 bases from V and 8 bases from J, with 14 bases between. This CDR3 has 14 residues. Germline lookup yields CDR1 MNHEY and CDR2 SMNVEV (reference sequence). The CDR3 DNA follows: TGTGCCAGCAGGCGCGTGTCTATGGATTCACCCCTCCACTTT. Translating gives CASRRVSMDSPLHF.

This clonotype was counted many times. The chain has TRBV2 and TRBJ2-5; D is tentatively TRBD1 or TRBD2 (5 bases each). V gave up 7 bases and J gave up 5 bases, with 11 bases separating them. The CDR3 runs to 12 residues. The germline CDR1 and CDR2 sequences are SNHLY and FYNNEI. CDR3 loop: CASNWDAETQYF. In DNA, the CDR3 is TGTGCCAGCAATTGGGACGCGGAGACCCAGTACTTC.

Many counts were recorded for this clonotype. The chain employs TRBV2 and TRBJ2-5; 7 nucleotides match TRBD2. The length of the CDR3 is 14 residues. V shed 4 bases and J 1 base; nucleotides not matched to a gene: 3. Germline CDR1 is SNHLY and CDR2 is FYNNEI. The CDR3 region has the DNA TGTGCCAGCAGTGCCGGGACTACCCAAGAGACCCAGTACTTC. It is translated as CASSAGTTQETQYF.

This clonotype was observed a few times. This chain links TRBV2 with TRBJ2-3, with a tentative D call TRBD1 (6 bases). The CDR3 has 14 amino acids. Germline V gene lookup returns CDR1 SNHLY and CDR2 FYNNEI. The V gene lost 3 bases and the J gene lost 2 bases, with 9 bases spanning the gap. The chain's CDR3 is CASSEGAPTDTQYF. CDR3 coding DNA: TGTGCCAGCAGTGAGGGGGCGCCCACAGATACGCAGTATTTT.

The rearrangement uses TRBV4-3 and TRBJ1-1; D is possibly TRBD1 (5 bases). The germline V gene has CDR1 LGHNA and CDR2 YSLEER. CDR3 length: 15 amino acids. V dropped 2 bases and J dropped 1 base, with 11 bases sitting between them. CDR3 loop: CASSQWGGGNTEAFF. In DNA, the CDR3 is TGCGCCAGCAGCCAATGGGGGGGAGGGAACACTGAAGCTTTCTTT.

This sequence joins TRBV5-1 and TRBJ2-5; possibly TRBD1 for D (6 bases). The CDR3 spans 12 residues. Germline CDR1 and CDR2: SGHRS and YFSETQ. V was trimmed by 3 bases and J by 3 bases, leaving 6 bases between them. The CDR3 sequence is CASSWTEETQYF. CDR3 nucleotide sequence: TGCGCCAGCAGCTGGACAGAAGAGACCCAGTACTTC.

Ten or more counts support this clonotype. The rearrangement uses TRBV14 and TRBJ2-7; 7 bases align to TRBD1. The CDR3 extends over 12 amino acids. Germline CDR1 is SGHDN and CDR2 is FVKESK. V was clipped by 5 bases and J by 4 bases; unmatched bases: 2. The CDR3 is CASSKQGYEQYF. CDR3 in DNA: TGTGCCAGCAGCAAACAGGGGTACGAGCAGTACTTC.

This clonotype was observed many times. The J gene is TRBJ2-1, the V gene TRBV20-1; 10 positions agree with TRBD2. V was clipped by 6 bases and J by 5 bases; unmatched bases: 7. CDR1 and CDR2 (germline): DFQATT, SNEGSKA (reference sequence). This CDR3 has 14 amino acids. CDR3 sequence reads: CSAWTSGKNNEQFF. In DNA, the CDR3 is TGCAGTGCCTGGACTAGCGGAAAAAACAATGAGCAGTTCTTC.

This clonotype came up many times. DNA of the CDR3: TGTGCCAGCAGCCCGGGACTAGCGGGGGGGGGTGAGCAGTTCTTC. It specifies CASSPGLAGGGEQFF. The rearrangement uses TRBV7-2 and TRBJ2-1; TRBD2 matches at 16 bases. Germline assignment: CDR1 SGHTA and CDR2 FQGNSA. The CDR3 runs to 15 residues. V lost 5 bases, J lost 9 bases, and 4 bases stayed unmatched.

This clonotype was detected ten times or more. In nucleotides, the CDR3 is TGCAGTGCTTCTCCGACCCAAGGCTATGGCTACACCTTC. It is translated as CSASPTQGYGYTF. The gene calls are TRBV20-1 and TRBJ1-2; D is uncertain. Germline CDR1 is DFQATT and CDR2 is SNEGSKA (reference sequence). The CDR3 is made up of 13 amino acids. Between the trimmed V and J ends, which lost 5 bases and 4 bases, there was a span of 14 bases.

This clonotype was counted only a few times. This chain joins TRBV5-1 and TRBJ1-1; 8 nucleotides match TRBD1. Germline V gives CDR1 SGHRS, CDR2 YFSETQ. Unmatched junction bases numbered 1, after V lost 5 bases and J lost 1 base. CDR3 length: 13 residues. CDR3 sequence: CASRGTGNTEAFF. The CDR3 DNA reads as TGCGCCAGCAGGGGGACAGGGAACACTGAAGCTTTCTTT.

This clonotype was seen a handful of times. This chain uses TRBV4-3 with TRBJ1-2, with TRBD1 identical over 7 bases. From germline, CDR1 is LGHNA and CDR2 YSLEER. V lost 2 bases to trimming and J lost 8 bases; unmatched junction nucleotides: 11. The CDR3 extends over 15 amino acids. Here the CDR3 DNA reads TGCGCCAGCAGCCAACGGAAAGGGGGCGCCGGGGGCTACACCTTC. It codes for CASSQRKGGAGGYTF.

In its sample, this clonotype was seen many times. The rearrangement uses TRBV6-2 or TRBV6-3 and TRBJ1-1; D gene ambiguous. Trimming took 6 bases from V and 0 from J, leaving 11 bases between them. CDR3 length equals 14 residues. CDR1 and CDR2 (germline): MNHEY, SVGEGT. DNA of the CDR3: TGTGCCAGCAGATCGAATTTTATGAACACTGAAGCTTTCTTT. Amino acids: CASRSNFMNTEAFF.